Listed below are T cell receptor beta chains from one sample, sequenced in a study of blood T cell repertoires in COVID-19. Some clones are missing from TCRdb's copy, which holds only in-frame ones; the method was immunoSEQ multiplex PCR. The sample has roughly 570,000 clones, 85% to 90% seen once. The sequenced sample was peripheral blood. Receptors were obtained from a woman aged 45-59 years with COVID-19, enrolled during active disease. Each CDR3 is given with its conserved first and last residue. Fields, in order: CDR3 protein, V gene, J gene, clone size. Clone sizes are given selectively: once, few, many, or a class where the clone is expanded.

CDR3 protein: CASSLTGSYGYTF
V gene: TRBV4-1
J gene: TRBJ1-2
clone size: .

CDR3 protein: CASSGGQGLTEAFF
V gene: TRBV2
J gene: TRBJ1-1
clone size: .

CDR3 protein: CASSYGQVVTEAFF
V gene: TRBV6-5
J gene: TRBJ1-1
clone size: .

CDR3 protein: CASSLGAGGQPQHF
V gene: TRBV5-8
J gene: TRBJ1-5
clone size: .

CDR3 protein: CASSEGMGGGNTIYF
V gene: TRBV6-1
J gene: TRBJ1-3
clone size: .

CDR3 protein: CASRAGTSGYEQYF
V gene: TRBV5-1
J gene: TRBJ2-7
clone size: .

CDR3 protein: CASSRDRALSPLHF
V gene: TRBV5-6
J gene: TRBJ1-6
clone size: .

CDR3 protein: CASNIEGNTIYF
V gene: TRBV28
J gene: TRBJ1-3
clone size: .

CDR3 protein: CASTPAGAPNEKLFF
V gene: TRBV2
J gene: TRBJ1-4
clone size: .

CDR3 protein: CASSQAQGTGELFF
V gene: TRBV4-1
J gene: TRBJ2-2
clone size: .

CDR3 protein: CASSVGTGGYTF
V gene: TRBV9
J gene: TRBJ1-2
clone size: .

CDR3 protein: CASSQSYRVRANEKLFF
V gene: TRBV4-2
J gene: TRBJ1-4
clone size: .

CDR3 protein: CAGSGGSGEAFF
V gene: TRBV7-9
J gene: TRBJ1-1
clone size: .

CDR3 protein: CASSGQNYEQYF
V gene: TRBV18
J gene: TRBJ2-7
clone size: .

CDR3 protein: CSASHLTQRGARQETQYF
V gene: TRBV20-1
J gene: TRBJ2-5
clone size: .

CDR3 protein: CASSLMGGNTEAFF
V gene: TRBV11-2
J gene: TRBJ1-1
clone size: .

CDR3 protein: CATSSGDTQYF
V gene: TRBV24-1
J gene: TRBJ2-3
clone size: .

CDR3 protein: CASSLLRTHTEAFF
V gene: TRBV7-8
J gene: TRBJ1-1
clone size: once

CDR3 protein: CASSPEPTGSSYEQYF
V gene: TRBV11-1
J gene: TRBJ2-7
clone size: .

CDR3 protein: CASRATGKSYGYTF
V gene: TRBV28
J gene: TRBJ1-2
clone size: .

CDR3 protein: CASSLGQNTEAFF
V gene: TRBV11-1
J gene: TRBJ1-1
clone size: .

CDR3 protein: CASSLGGGRSNYGYTF
V gene: TRBV5-1
J gene: TRBJ1-2
clone size: .

CDR3 protein: CSVEDRGSGNTIYF
V gene: TRBV29-1
J gene: TRBJ1-3
clone size: .

CDR3 protein: CASGAAPGANVLTF
V gene: TRBV6-5
J gene: TRBJ2-6
clone size: .

CDR3 protein: CASSLGTSKTDTQYF
V gene: TRBV3-1/TRBV3-2
J gene: TRBJ2-3
clone size: .

CDR3 protein: CSASPGTSGSYEQYF
V gene: TRBV20-1
J gene: TRBJ2-7
clone size: few

CDR3 protein: CAWSVGNGGYGYTF
V gene: TRBV30
J gene: TRBJ1-2
clone size: .

CDR3 protein: CASRRGRENTEAFF
V gene: TRBV6-5
J gene: TRBJ1-1
clone size: .

CDR3 protein: CASSRLDSLYEQYF
V gene: TRBV27
J gene: TRBJ2-7
clone size: .

CDR3 protein: CASSSPGHVNEKLFF
V gene: TRBV19
J gene: TRBJ1-4
clone size: .

CDR3 protein: CASSPTRGTEAFF
V gene: TRBV3-1/TRBV3-2
J gene: TRBJ1-1
clone size: once

CDR3 protein: CASSYRTSGLNEQFF
V gene: TRBV6-2/TRBV6-3
J gene: TRBJ2-1
clone size: .

CDR3 protein: CASSHPPGTSGEKETQYF
V gene: TRBV6-6
J gene: TRBJ2-5
clone size: .

CDR3 protein: CATSVIGTAGANVLTF
V gene: TRBV24-1
J gene: TRBJ2-6
clone size: .

CDR3 protein: CASSSLAGSLKQYF
V gene: TRBV27
J gene: TRBJ2-7
clone size: .

CDR3 protein: CAWSPRDYYGYTF
V gene: TRBV30
J gene: TRBJ1-2
clone size: .

CDR3 protein: CASSRYYRPGTGEPYEQYF
V gene: TRBV4-1
J gene: TRBJ2-7
clone size: .